These 9 T cell receptor beta chains came from one sample sequenced in a study of blood T cell repertoires in COVID-19. This table comes from immunoSEQ multiplex PCR, and its TCRdb copy is limited to in-frame clones, with some not included. The repertoire has approximately 220,000 clones, 86% of them found once; the top ten carry 2.2%. The sample comprised peripheral blood. These TCRs come from a woman aged 50 to 60 with acute or convalescent COVID-19.

The chain links TRBV5-1 to TRBJ1-2, with 9 nucleotides matching TRBD1. The J segment lost 8 bases and the V segment lost 2 bases, leaving 4 bases of the junction unmatched. The CDR3 covers 13 residues. CDR1 is SGHRS and CDR2 is YFSETQ in the germline V gene. CDR3 amino acids: CASSLDRGNGYTF. The CDR3 nucleotides are TGCGCCAGCAGCTTAGACAGGGGGAACGGCTACACCTTC. Full variable domain (missing parts from reference TRBV5-1 and TRBJ1-2): KAGVTQTPRYLIKTRGQQVTLSCSPISGHRSVSWYQQTPGQGLQFLFEYFSETQRNKGNFPGRFSGRQFSNSRSEMNVSTLELGDSALYLCASSLDRGNGYTFGSGTRLTVV.

The chain recombines TRBV18 with TRBJ1-1, with D possibly TRBD1 on 5 matching bases. Per the germline V gene, CDR1 is KGHSH and CDR2 is LQKENI. The V end lost 3 bases, the J end lost 1 base, and 9 bases lay between the germline ends. CDR3 length: 14 amino acids. The CDR3: CASSPDGGNTEAFF. In DNA, the CDR3 is TGTGCCAGCTCACCGGACGGGGGGAACACTGAAGCTTTCTTT.

In its sample, this clone was seen a few times. The chain carries TRBV7-6 and TRBJ2-1; 12 nucleotides agree with TRBD2. The germline gives CDR1 SGHVS, CDR2 FNYEAQ. This CDR3 is 17 amino acids long. V trimming: 5 bases; J trimming: 9 bases; junction bases outside the gene matches: 14. CDR3: CASSPRYRLAGATEQFF. In nucleotides, the CDR3 is TGTGCCAGCAGCCCTCGGTATAGACTAGCGGGGGCTACTGAGCAGTTCTTC.

This clone was recorded a few times. At one boundary the junction diverges from the germline segment, which might be a read error. This chain uses TRBV7-7 with TRBJ2-1, with 10 bases fitting TRBD2. There are 13 residues in the CDR3. The germline CDR1 and CDR2 sequences are SSHAT and FNYEAQ (reference sequence). CDR3 bases: TGTGCCAGCAGCTTAGGGTCTAGCGGGAGTGTGGTCTTC. It encodes CASSLGSSGSVVF.

This clone was detected only once. The chain uses TRBV5-8 and TRBJ2-5; no reliable D call. This CDR3 has 14 residues. Trimming left V 0 bases short and J 2 bases short, with 8 bases between. CDR1 is SGHTS, CDR2 YDEGEE, per germline. Written as DNA, the CDR3 is TGTGCCAGCAGCTTGGGGCAGAAACAAGAGACCCAGTACTTC. Its protein product is CASSLGQKQETQYF.

J is TRBJ1-5 and V is TRBV6-6; possibly TRBD1 for D (6 bases). The germline V and J ends were trimmed by 4 bases and 7 bases, with 11 bases remaining between them. This CDR3 spans 13 amino acids. Germline CDR1 MNHNY, CDR2 SVGAGI (reference sequence). This CDR3 reads CASSLQGNQPQHF. In nucleotides, the CDR3 is TGTGCCAGCAGTTTACAGGGAAACCAGCCCCAGCATTTT.

The rearrangement joins TRBV7-9 to TRBJ1-2; tentative D call: TRBD1 (6 bases). The CDR3 totals 14 residues. V was pared by 1 base and J by 6 bases, with 12 bases between. Germline V lookup: CDR1 SEHNR, CDR2 FQNEAQ (reference sequence). CDR3 sequence reads: CASSLDREINGYTF. Written as DNA, the CDR3 is TGTGCCAGCAGCTTAGACAGGGAGATTAATGGCTACACCTTC.

The chain carries TRBV19 and TRBJ2-3; D may be TRBD2 (6 bases). The CDR3 extends over 13 amino acids. V lost 6 bases and J 3 bases, leaving 10 bases between the germline ends. Germline CDR1 LNHDA, CDR2 SQIVND (reference sequence). The CDR3 region has the DNA TGTGCCAGTAGCGGGGGTACAACAGATACGCAGTATTTT. It encodes CASSGGTTDTQYF. The full variable domain, completed using reference TRBV19 and TRBJ2-3, is DGGITQSPKYLFRKEGQNVTLSCEQNLNHDAMYWYRQDPGQGLRLIYYSQIVNDFQKGDIAEGYSVSREKKESFPLTVTSAQKNPTAFYLCASSGGTTDTQYFGPGTRLTVL.

The genes are TRBV12-3 or TRBV12-4 and TRBJ1-2, with D perhaps TRBD1 (5 bases). With 5 bases removed from V and 8 bases from J, the gap between germline ends came to 9 bases. This CDR3 is built from 11 residues. The chain's CDR3 is CASSRRGGYTF. CDR3 in DNA: TGTGCCAGCAGTCGACGGGGGGGCTACACCTTC.